The next 4 T cell receptor beta chains were all read from a single sample in a study of blood T cell repertoires in COVID-19. The table came from immunoSEQ multiplex PCR; TCRdb's copy has only in-frame clones and leaves some out. Altogether 100,000 to 150,000 clones are present, 60% to 80% being singletons, with the ten largest covering 6%. The sequencing input was peripheral blood. The receptors here all came from a man older than 75 with COVID-19, enrolled during active disease.

Comments on this clone: This CDR3 is missing its conserved last phenylalanine or tryptophan, likely due to a read error. The DNA is omitted, as the CDR3 cannot be located on it reliably, and the CDR3 follows TCRdb's listing. This chain uses TRBV6-1 with TRBJ1-2; the table assigns TRBD1, which was not confirmed against the DNA. Germline values: CDR1 MNHNS, CDR2 SASEGT. The CDR3 spans 12 residues, counting both ends. This chain's CDR3 is CASSEEGRQGCV.

The chain has TRBV19 and TRBJ1-1, with 7 bases aligning to TRBD1. Germline V lookup: CDR1 LNHDA, CDR2 SQIVND (reference sequence). The CDR3 contains 14 residues. The V segment lost 4 bases and the J segment 5 bases; nucleotides outside the gene matches: 7. The CDR3 bases are TGTGCCAGTAGTACCCGACAGGGTGTGACTGAAGCTTTCTTT. Amino acids: CASSTRQGVTEAFF.

This rearrangement joins TRBV19 to TRBJ1-5; 8 positions match TRBD1. CDR1 and CDR2 (germline): LNHDA, SQIVND (reference sequence). The CDR3 totals 15 residues. Trimming cost V 6 bases and J 4 bases; bases outside gene matches: 8. This chain's CDR3 is CASSPRTGINQPQHF. Written as DNA, the CDR3 is TGTGCCAGTAGCCCCAGGACAGGGATAAATCAGCCCCAGCATTTT. Full variable domain (remainder filled in from reference TRBV19 and TRBJ1-5): DGGITQSPKYLFRKEGQNVTLSCEQNLNHDAMYWYRQDPGQGLRLIYYSQIVNDFQKGDIAEGYSVSREKKESFPLTVTSAQKNPTAFYLCASSPRTGINQPQHFGDGTRLSIL.

The chain combines TRBV28 with TRBJ2-7, with 7 bases fitting TRBD2. The V gene's germline CDR1 is MDHEN and CDR2 SYDVKM. The CDR3 loop spans 13 amino acids. After removal of 10 bases from V and 5 bases from J, the junction contained 11 bases not matched to a gene. The CDR3 protein is CATNGAGINEQYF. As DNA, the CDR3 is TGTGCCACCAACGGAGCGGGAATCAACGAGCAGTACTTC.